One sample yielded the 16 T cell receptor beta chains listed below, sequenced in a study of shared clonotypes between healthy human individuals. Clones were sequenced by immunoSEQ multiplex PCR, and TCRdb holds only the in-frame ones, with some missing. This table has some 530,000 clones, around 73% appearing once. Material: PBMCs. Receptors were obtained from a woman aged 40 to 50 in good health. Some clones in this sample may be carry-over from other donors' samples.

The CDR3 loop is CASSDVGGRNQPQHF. CDR3 DNA: TGCGCCAGCAGTGATGTCGGGGGCAGGAATCAGCCCCAGCATTTT. V gene TRBV10-2 combines with J gene TRBJ1-5; TRBD1 is a possible D gene (6 bases). V lost 3 bases and J lost 4, with 13 bases in between. The CDR3 runs 15 residues. CDR1 and CDR2 (germline): WSHSY, SAAADI.

This clone has a handful of counts. The genes are TRBV21-1 and TRBJ2-1. TRBV21-1 is described as a pseudogene. The CDR3 is 12 residues long. Written as DNA, the CDR3 is TGTGCCAGCAGCAACCTCAGCCATGAGCAGTTCTTC. Protein sequence: CASSNLSHEQFF.

The gene calls are TRBV11-2 and TRBJ1-2, with a possible D match to TRBD1 (5 bases). This CDR3 has 14 residues. CDR1 and CDR2 (germline): SGHAT, FQNNGV. The V end was cut by 5 bases, the J end by 2 bases, with 12 bases between. CDR3 nucleotides: TGTGCCAGCAGCCCCGGGGCCGGCAACTATGGCTACACCTTC. Translated: CASSPGAGNYGYTF.

This clone was observed a few times. The rearrangement joins TRBV20-1 to TRBJ2-7; D gene unclear. Germline CDR1 and CDR2: DFQATT and SNEGSKA (reference sequence). The ends were cut back, 5 bases at V and 3 bases at J, with 8 bases in the middle. This CDR3 comprises 11 residues. The CDR3 DNA is TGCAGTGCTCAAAACGGCTACGAGCAGTACTTC. Translating gives CSAQNGYEQYF.

This clone occurred a few times. The V and J genes are TRBV29-1 and TRBJ1-5; TRBD1 might be the D (5 bases). Germline V gene lookup returns CDR1 SQVTM and CDR2 ANQGSEA. V was shortened by 2 bases and J by 6 bases, with 11 bases between the two germline ends. The CDR3 length is 13 residues. CDR3 DNA sequence: TGCAGCGTTGAACAGGGTGTAGGTCAGCCCCAGCATTTT. Residues: CSVEQGVGQPQHF. The whole variable domain, filled in from reference TRBV29-1 and TRBJ1-5, reads SAVISQKPSRDICQRGTSLTIQCQVDSQVTMMFWYRQQPGQSLTLIATANQGSEATYESGFVIDKFPISRPNLTFSTLTVSNMSPEDSSIYLCSVEQGVGQPQHFGDGTRLSIL.

In this sample, this clone turned up once. The chain is built from TRBV19 and TRBJ2-3, with 8 bases identical to TRBD2. This CDR3 has 14 residues. V shed 6 bases, J shed 5 bases, and the junction held 7 bases outside the gene matches. From germline, CDR1 is LNHDA and CDR2 SQIVND (reference sequence). The CDR3: CASRRAGAGDTQYF. CDR3 nucleotides: TGTGCCAGTAGGAGAGCGGGAGCGGGAGATACGCAGTATTTT.

CDR3 nucleotides: TGTGCCAGCAGCTTATCAGGGGGCGCTGATCCCTATGGCTACACCTTC. Its translation: CASSLSGGADPYGYTF. The J gene is TRBJ1-2, the V gene TRBV5-4; 8 nucleotides match TRBD1. The CDR3 is 16 amino acids. Germline V gives CDR1 SGHNT, CDR2 YYREEE (reference sequence). The V segment lost 2 bases and the J segment 4 bases; nucleotides outside the gene matches: 10.

With respect to this clone: This sample includes further DNA sequences coding for the same CDR3. The chain is built from TRBV2 and TRBJ1-5; 8 bases are shared with TRBD1. The germline gives CDR1 SNHLY, CDR2 FYNNEI. This CDR3 has 14 residues. V trimming: 4 bases; J trimming: 1 base; junction bases outside the gene matches: 0. CDR3 amino acids: CASSGQGSNQPQHF. CDR3 coding DNA: TGTGCCAGCAGTGGACAGGGGAGCAATCAGCCCCAGCATTTT.

This rearrangement joins TRBV7-4 to TRBJ2-1; possibly TRBD2 for D (6 bases). Germline-derived CDR1 and CDR2 are SGHVT and SQSDAQ. The CDR3 consists of 16 residues. The ends were cut back, 5 bases at V and 6 bases at J, with 20 bases in the middle. This chain's CDR3 is CASSPGKVADRNEQFF. The CDR3, as DNA: TGTGCCAGCAGCCCTGGTAAGGTAGCGGACCGCAATGAGCAGTTCTTC.

V is TRBV25-1 and J is TRBJ2-7, with 11 bases matching TRBD2. Looked up from germline, CDR1 is MGHDK and CDR2 is SYGVNS. CDR3 length: 15 amino acids. Trimming at V came to 4 bases and at J to 7 bases, leaving 9 bases not matched to a gene. CDR3 coding DNA: TGTGCCAGCAGTGGGGCTCTAGCGGGAGGTATAGAGCAGTACTTC. Protein product: CASSGALAGGIEQYF.

The chain uses TRBV7-6 and TRBJ2-2, with 10 bases aligning to TRBD2. V shed 1 base, J shed 4 bases, and the junction held 9 bases outside the gene matches. CDR1 and CDR2 (germline): SGHVS, FNYEAQ. This CDR3 comprises 18 residues. CDR3 sequence reads: CASSLVGAGGRGTGELFF. The CDR3 DNA reads as TGTGCCAGCAGCTTAGTCGGAGCGGGAGGGCGTGGCACCGGGGAGCTGTTTTTT.

The genes are TRBV5-8 and TRBJ2-2; TRBD1 aligns across 9 bases. This CDR3 has 19 amino acids. J lost 5 bases, V lost 1 base, and 15 bases had no gene match. Germline V CDR1 and CDR2: SGHTS, YDEGEE. CDR3 sequence: CASSLFLNTRTGDTGELFF. The CDR3 bases are TGTGCCAGCAGCTTGTTTTTAAATACAAGGACAGGGGATACCGGGGAGCTGTTTTTT.

This clone was seen only a few times. V gene TRBV6-1 combines with J gene TRBJ2-1; 9 nucleotides align to TRBD2. The CDR3 has 15 residues. In germline, CDR1 is MNHNS, CDR2 SASEGT. With 5 bases clipped from V and 6 bases from J, the junction kept 8 bases outside the gene matches. As DNA, the CDR3 is TGTGCCAGCAGTCCCCTGGCGGGAGGGATCAATGAGCAGTTCTTC. Its translation: CASSPLAGGINEQFF.

The chain employs TRBV30 and TRBJ1-3; D gene unclear. Germline CDR1 is GTSNPN and CDR2 is SVGIG (reference sequence). CDR3 size: 14 residues. Trimming took off 1 base at V and 0 bases at J, with 7 bases between the two ends. The CDR3 spells CAWSGGTSGNTIYF. CDR3 DNA: TGTGCCTGGAGTGGCGGAACCTCTGGAAACACCATATATTTT.

This chain uses TRBV19 with TRBJ2-2; D not resolved. Trimming pared 6 bases from V and 4 bases from J, leaving 12 bases between. The germline gives CDR1 LNHDA, CDR2 SQIVND (reference sequence). The CDR3 consists of 14 residues. CDR3 residues: CASSPTPPTGELFF. The CDR3 DNA reads as TGTGCCAGTAGCCCCACGCCGCCCACCGGGGAGCTGTTTTTT.

The chain is built from TRBV13 and TRBJ2-1, with 14 bases identical to TRBD2. The CDR3 sequence is 19 residues long. V lost 4 bases, J lost 1 base, and 9 bases stayed unmatched. Per germline, CDR1 PRHDT and CDR2 FYEKMQ (reference sequence). The CDR3 DNA sequence: TGTGCCAGCAGCTCCTGGGGGACTAGCGGGAGAAGGTCCTACAATGAGCAGTTCTTC. It yields the protein CASSSWGTSGRRSYNEQFF.